This T cell receptor beta chain is drawn from a study of cytomegalovirus exposure and HLA in healthy donors. PCR was performed using 60 Vbeta and 13 Jbeta primers. The data were produced by immunoSEQ multiplex PCR, yet TCRdb's version contains in-frame clones alone and is incomplete. The profile shows under 200,000 clones, 70% to 85% of them singletons. Trimming removed 7 bases from V and 8 bases from J; junction bases left unmatched: 16. This CDR3 is 16 amino acids long. The germline V gene encodes CDR1 MDHEN and CDR2 SYDVKM. As concerns this clone: Its antigen is undetermined.

Overall study findings and caveats: The study carried out a later analysis of TCR beta sequences. It associated 16,951 of them with specific HLA alleles at a false discovery rate of 0.05. The authors later found HLA-associated TCR beta chains more clonally expanded than equally common others. It was taken for granted in presence/absence analyses that sequencing depth across donors was roughly uniform.

The chain links TRBV28 to TRBJ2-1; TRBD2 matches at 8 bases. The sequence came from a man between 40 and 49 years old in good health and CMV-seronegative. The specimen sequenced was PBMCs. This chain's CDR3 is CASTPGGGRIIDEQFF. Here the CDR3 DNA reads TGTGCCAGCACCCCGGGGGGCGGGAGGATCATCGATGAGCAGTTCTTC.